The rows below give T cell receptor beta chains drawn from one sample of a study of blood T cell repertoires in COVID-19. Only in-frame clones appear in the TCRdb table, and some are missing; sequencing was by immunoSEQ multiplex PCR. The sample holds fewer than 90,000 clones, 84% seen once. The sample consisted of peripheral blood. The receptors shown here come from a human donor in a cohort sampled during active COVID-19. The CDR3 runs from the conserved cysteine through the conserved F or W. Each record gives: J gene, clone size, D gene, V gene, CDR3 DNA, CDR3 protein. D genes are given only for firm matches. Rows may omit the clone size; those that give it use once, few, many or a size class.

j_call: TRBJ1-1
clone_size: NA
d_call: NA
v_call: TRBV11-2
cdr3_nt: TGTGCCAGCCTAAGGGGGGGTTTGGAGACTGAAGCTTTCTTT
cdr3_aa: CASLRGGLETEAFF

j_call: TRBJ1-2
clone_size: NA
d_call: NA
v_call: TRBV28
cdr3_nt: TGTGCCAGCAGTCCCGGACAGATAGCTAACTATGGCTACACCTTC
cdr3_aa: CASSPGQIANYGYTF

j_call: TRBJ1-4
clone_size: NA
d_call: NA
v_call: TRBV6-1
cdr3_nt: TGTGCCAGCAGTGAACTCACCACGGGGGGAACGAGACGGGAAAAACTGTTTTTT
cdr3_aa: CASSELTTGGTRREKLFF

j_call: TRBJ2-7
clone_size: NA
d_call: NA
v_call: TRBV7-2
cdr3_nt: TGTGCCAGCAGCATCGGAGGGAGCTACGAGCAGTACTTC
cdr3_aa: CASSIGGSYEQYF

j_call: TRBJ1-1
clone_size: NA
d_call: NA
v_call: TRBV10-3
cdr3_nt: TGTGCCATCAGTGTAGGGACACTAGGCGCTGAAGCTTTCTTT
cdr3_aa: CAISVGTLGAEAFF

j_call: TRBJ2-3
clone_size: NA
d_call: TRBD2
v_call: TRBV2
cdr3_nt: TGTGCCAGCAGTCGAAGCGGGACTAGCACAGATACGCAGTATTTT
cdr3_aa: CASSRSGTSTDTQYF

j_call: TRBJ2-5
clone_size: NA
d_call: NA
v_call: TRBV5-5
cdr3_nt: TGTGCCAGCAGCTTCGGGGGCCAAGAGACCCAGTACTTC
cdr3_aa: CASSFGGQETQYF

j_call: TRBJ2-2
clone_size: NA
d_call: NA
v_call: TRBV27
cdr3_nt: TGTGCCAGCACCCCGCAGGGCCCCGGAACCGGGGAGCTGTTTTTT
cdr3_aa: CASTPQGPGTGELFF

j_call: TRBJ1-5
clone_size: NA
d_call: NA
v_call: TRBV7-2
cdr3_nt: TGTGCCAGCAGCTTATATAGTCAGCCCCAGCATTTT
cdr3_aa: CASSLYSQPQHF

j_call: TRBJ1-2
clone_size: NA
d_call: NA
v_call: TRBV4-1
cdr3_nt: TGCGCCAGCAGCCAAGGTAACGGCAGGGGCTATGGCTACACCTTC
cdr3_aa: CASSQGNGRGYGYTF

j_call: TRBJ1-1
clone_size: few
d_call: TRBD1
v_call: TRBV2
cdr3_nt: TGTGCCAGCAGCCGGGACAGGAGTGAAGCTTTCTTT
cdr3_aa: CASSRDRSEAFF

j_call: TRBJ2-5
clone_size: NA
d_call: TRBD2
v_call: TRBV5-4
cdr3_nt: TGTGCCAGCAGCTTGGGCGGGAGGTCGTCCGAGACCCAGTACTTC
cdr3_aa: CASSLGGRSSETQYF

j_call: TRBJ2-2
clone_size: NA
d_call: TRBD1
v_call: TRBV15
cdr3_nt: TGTGCCACCAGCATGGGACAGGGGGGAAGCGGGGAGCTGTTTTTT
cdr3_aa: CATSMGQGGSGELFF

j_call: TRBJ2-3
clone_size: NA
d_call: TRBD2
v_call: TRBV3-1/TRBV3-2
cdr3_nt: TGTGCCAGCAGCCGGACTAGCGGGGGGGCCGCAGATACGCAGTATTTT
cdr3_aa: CASSRTSGGAADTQYF

j_call: TRBJ2-1
clone_size: NA
d_call: TRBD2
v_call: TRBV6-5
cdr3_nt: TGTGCCAGCAGCTTAGCGGGGGAGCAGTTCTTC
cdr3_aa: CASSLAGEQFF

j_call: TRBJ2-3
clone_size: few
d_call: NA
v_call: TRBV5-4
cdr3_nt: TGTGCCAGCAGATCGGACTTTCACACAGATACGCAGTATTTT
cdr3_aa: CASRSDFHTDTQYF